The 2 T cell receptor beta chains presented below share a single source sample, sequenced in a study of T cells in Graves' hyperthyroidism and ophthalmopathy. RNA transcripts were the template for amplifying TCR beta CDR3 regions. TCR CDR3 regions were first amplified by RT-PCR with HTBI primers. Using its own MiXCR run on the multiplex PCR reads, TCRdb lists one record per CDR3 protein. The table includes about 610,000 distinct CDR3 sequences, more than 15% detected once. Material: blood. These receptors were obtained from a woman aged 35 to 49 with Graves' ophthalmopathy.

The chain employs TRBV28 and TRBJ2-1; TRBD2 matches at 9 bases. V dropped 5 bases and J dropped 6; count of bases not matched to a gene: 14. CDR1 and CDR2 from the germline V gene are MDHEN and SYDVKM. The CDR3 has 17 residues. The chain's CDR3 is CASSRTLLAGVVNEQFF. CDR3 DNA sequence: TGTGCCAGCAGTAGAACCCTATTAGCGGGAGTTGTCAATGAGCAGTTCTTC.

This clonotype was found a few times. The chain links TRBV11-2 to TRBJ1-4; 12 nucleotides line up with TRBD1. Germline trimming cut 3 bases from V and 8 bases from J; bases unmatched to any gene: 19. The CDR3 has 20 amino acids. CDR1 is SGHAT and CDR2 is FQNNGV in the germline V gene. CDR3 bases: TGTGCCAGCAGCTTTTACCCTCCCGGGACAGGGGGCGCGTTCGGAGAAAAACTGTTTTTT. It translates to CASSFYPPGTGGAFGEKLFF.